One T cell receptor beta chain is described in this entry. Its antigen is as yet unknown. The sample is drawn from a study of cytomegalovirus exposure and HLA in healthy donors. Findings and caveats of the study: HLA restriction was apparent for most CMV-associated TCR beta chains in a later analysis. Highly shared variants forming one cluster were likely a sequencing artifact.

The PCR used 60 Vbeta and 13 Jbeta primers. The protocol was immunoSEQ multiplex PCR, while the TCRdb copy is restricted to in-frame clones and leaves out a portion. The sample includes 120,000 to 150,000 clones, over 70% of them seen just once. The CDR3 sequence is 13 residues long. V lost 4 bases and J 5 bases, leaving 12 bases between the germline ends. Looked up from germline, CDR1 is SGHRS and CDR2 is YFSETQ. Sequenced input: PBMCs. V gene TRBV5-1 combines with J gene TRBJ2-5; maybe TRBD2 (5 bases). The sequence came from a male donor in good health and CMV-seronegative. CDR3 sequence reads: CASSETPGETQYF. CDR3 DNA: TGCGCCAGCAGCGAGACCCCGGGGGAGACCCAGTACTTC.